The 23 T cell receptor beta chains in this list originate from one sample, sequenced in a study of blood T cell repertoires in COVID-19. Assay used: immunoSEQ multiplex PCR; TCRdb lists only in-frame clones, some missing. The sample has 97,000 or so clones, 90% seen once; the top ten hold 1.5% to 2%. Sequencing was performed on peripheral blood. All receptors derive from a man aged 60-69 years with acute or convalescent COVID-19.

V and J are TRBV5-1 and TRBJ1-1; D not resolved. V shed 1 base and J shed 3 bases, with 4 bases lying between them. CDR3 size: 12 residues. CDR1 is SGHRS, CDR2 YFSETQ, per germline. The CDR3 loop reads CASSLSDTEAFF. For the CDR3, the DNA is TGCGCCAGCAGCTTGTCGGACACTGAAGCTTTCTTT.

The V call is TRBV21-1, the J call TRBJ1-4; the listed D gene, TRBD1, was not tested against the DNA. TRBV21-1 is an annotated pseudogene. This CDR3 contains 16 residues. The CDR3 DNA reads TGTGCCAGCAGCACTCTTCCGGGACAGGCTAATGAAAAACTGTTTTTT. Protein sequence: CASSTLPGQANEKLFF.

The J gene is TRBJ2-6, the V gene TRBV10-1; D gene unclear. V lost 8 bases, J lost 4 bases, and 12 bases lay in between. Per germline, CDR1 WNHNN and CDR2 SYGVQD (reference sequence). CDR3 length: 14 residues. The CDR3 here is CASSGNRGANVLTF. CDR3 DNA: TGCGCCAGCTCCGGTAACCGAGGGGCCAACGTCCTGACTTTC.

The CDR3 is CASSGTALNTEAFF. The DNA for the CDR3 is TGCGCCAGCAGCGGGACAGCCTTGAACACTGAAGCTTTCTTT. V usage is TRBV5-1 and J usage is TRBJ1-1; TRBD1 agrees at 7 bases. CDR1 SGHRS and CDR2 YFSETQ come from the germline V gene. J was trimmed by 0 bases and V by 4 bases; bases with no gene match: 3. This CDR3 has 14 residues.

This clone was seen just once. The chain carries TRBV4-2 and TRBJ2-6; D is unresolved. V was trimmed by 0 bases and J by 4 bases, leaving 13 bases between them. This CDR3 spans 17 amino acids. Per germline, CDR1 LGHNA and CDR2 YNFKEQ. CDR3 nucleotides: TGTGCCAGCAGCCAAGATATTGGGTGGGCCGGGGCCAACGTCCTGACTTTC. This gives the protein CASSQDIGWAGANVLTF.

The chain couples TRBV9 to TRBJ2-5; 7 nucleotides align to TRBD2. The CDR3 totals 13 residues. Germline V gives CDR1 SGDLS, CDR2 YYNGEE. J gave up 5 bases and V 4 bases, and 5 bases lay outside the gene matches. As DNA, the CDR3 is TGTGCCAGCAGCCTGAGCGGGGCCGAGACCCAGTACTTC. It translates to CASSLSGAETQYF.

This clone has only one observation. V usage is TRBV3-1 (or the pseudogene TRBV3-2) and J usage is TRBJ1-1; D is possibly TRBD1 (5 bases). Germline loops: CDR1 LGHDT, CDR2 YNNKEL (reference sequence). V was shortened by 5 bases and J by 0 bases, with 16 bases between the two germline ends. The CDR3 has 16 amino acids. As DNA, the CDR3 is TGTGCCAGCAGCTCGCGGGGGGGAGTCATGAACACTGAAGCTTTCTTT. This sequence encodes CASSSRGGVMNTEAFF.

This sequence joins TRBV4-1 and TRBJ1-1; D remains unclear. This CDR3 region has 13 residues. The V end lost 0 bases, the J end lost 11 bases, and 13 bases lay between the germline ends. Germline V gene data show CDR1 as MGHRA and CDR2 as YSYEKL. For the CDR3, the DNA is TGCGCCAGCAGCCAAGATCGGGCACGGGAGGCTTTCTTT. It yields the protein CASSQDRAREAFF.

The J gene is TRBJ2-2, the V gene TRBV5-1; 9 bases are shared with TRBD1. V lost 4 bases to trimming and J lost 7 bases; unmatched junction nucleotides: 8. Germline-derived CDR1 and CDR2 are SGHRS and YFSETQ. This CDR3 region has 15 residues. CDR3 DNA sequence: TGCGCCAGCAGCATTTCGACAGGGGGAGTCGGGGAGCTGTTTTTT. This translates into CASSISTGGVGELFF.

The J gene is TRBJ1-1, the V gene TRBV30; D remains ambiguous. The CDR3 has 14 amino acids. CDR1 GTSNPN and CDR2 SVGIG come from the germline V gene (reference sequence). Trimming cost V 0 bases and J 4 bases, with 12 bases left between them. The CDR3 DNA reads TGTGCCTGGAGTGTACTCCGCCGTCGCACTGAAGCTTTCTTT. Protein sequence: CAWSVLRRRTEAFF.

This clone was picked up one time. The chain uses TRBV4-1 and TRBJ2-5, with D perhaps TRBD2 (6 bases). V lost 6 bases and J lost 5, with 13 bases in between. Germline V CDR1 and CDR2: MGHRA, YSYEKL. This CDR3 has 13 amino acids. CDR3 region: CASSQWRGETQYF. In DNA form, the CDR3 reads TGCGCCAGCAGTCAATGGCGGGGTGAGACCCAGTACTTC.

Details on this clone: An end of the junction differs from the germline gene, which may be a read error. The gene calls are TRBV12-3 or TRBV12-4 and TRBJ1-1; 7 bases map to TRBD1. This CDR3 spans 13 amino acids. CDR3 region: CASSPDRNAEAFF. CDR3 coding DNA: TGTGCCAGCAGCCCGGACAGGAACGCTGAAGCTTTCTTT.

This chain links TRBV6-4 with TRBJ1-2, with TRBD1 as a possible D gene (5 bases). V was clipped by 9 bases and J by 2 bases, with 22 bases between them. The CDR3 consists of 16 residues. The germline V gene has CDR1 MRHNA and CDR2 SNTAGT. The CDR3 reads CARRSRQGFLNYGYTF. In nucleotides, the CDR3 is TGTGCCAGGAGGTCAAGGCAGGGCTTTTTAAACTATGGCTACACCTTC.

This clone appeared a few times. The rearrangement links TRBV5-1 to TRBJ2-3; 8 bases match TRBD2. CDR3 length: 15 amino acids. Germline assignment: CDR1 SGHRS and CDR2 YFSETQ. With 1 base clipped from V and 2 bases from J, the junction kept 3 bases outside the gene matches. The CDR3 spells CASSLNGGDTDTQYF. DNA of the CDR3: TGCGCCAGCAGCTTGAACGGGGGGGACACAGATACGCAGTATTTT.

V usage is TRBV18 and J usage is TRBJ2-3, with D perhaps TRBD2 (7 bases). The CDR3 extends over 15 amino acids. Germline V CDR1 and CDR2: KGHSH, LQKENI. Trimming took off 5 bases at V and 4 bases at J, with 16 bases between the two ends. The DNA of the CDR3 is TGTGCCAGCTCATCGCAGGGGAGCGGGGCAGATACGCAGTATTTT. As protein: CASSSQGSGADTQYF. Variable domain in full (rest from reference TRBV18 and TRBJ2-3): NAGVMQNPRHLVRRRGQEARLRCSPMKGHSHVYWYRQLPEEGLKFMVYLQKENIIDESGMPKERFSAEFPKEGPSILRIQQVVRGDSAAYFCASSSQGSGADTQYFGPGTRLTVL.

The V call is TRBV6-5, the J call TRBJ1-4, with D possibly matching TRBD1 (5 bases). The CDR3 runs 13 residues. The V end was cut by 8 bases, the J end by 8 bases, with 15 bases between. Germline V CDR1 and CDR2: MNHEY, SVGAGI. In nucleotides, the CDR3 is TGTGCCAGCTGGGCTAAGGGGTTGGAAAAACTGTTTTTT. Its translation: CASWAKGLEKLFF.

The chain combines TRBV4-1 with TRBJ2-1; no definite D call. The ends were cut back, 0 bases at V and 8 bases at J, with 8 bases in the middle. Germline lookup yields CDR1 MGHRA and CDR2 YSYEKL. CDR3 size: 13 residues. The CDR3, as DNA: TGCGCCAGCAGCCAAGATCGTGAGGATGAGCAGTTCTTC. This encodes CASSQDREDEQFF.

The chain has TRBV27 and TRBJ2-2; tentatively, D is TRBD1 (5 bases). Germline CDR1 and CDR2: MNHEY and SMNVEV (reference sequence). The CDR3 contains 15 residues. V gave up 4 bases and J gave up 2 bases, with 11 bases separating them. CDR3 sequence (DNA): TGTGCCAGCAGTTGGGAAGGGGCAAACACCGGGGAGCTGTTTTTT. Amino acid sequence: CASSWEGANTGELFF.

CDR3: CASSLGTGAIYNSPLHF. The CDR3, as DNA: TGTGCCAGCAGCCTAGGGACAGGGGCCATCTATAATTCACCCCTCCACTTT. The chain joins TRBV14 to TRBJ1-6, with 10 bases lining up with TRBD1. The CDR3 totals 17 residues. Trimming removed 4 bases from V and 3 bases from J; junction bases left unmatched: 6. Germline V gene lookup returns CDR1 SGHDN and CDR2 FVKESK.

The V gene is TRBV6-6, the J gene TRBJ2-7, with 9 bases matching TRBD1. Germline CDR1 MNHNY, CDR2 SVGAGI (reference sequence). The junction had 10 bases not matched to a gene; V was cut back by 7 bases and J by 6 bases. The CDR3 spans 14 residues. CDR3 bases: TGTGCCAGCACCCTCGGACAGGGGCCCGGCGAGCAGTACTTC. Its translation: CASTLGQGPGEQYF.

The V call is TRBV5-1, the J call TRBJ2-3, with D maybe TRBD2 (5 bases). The CDR3 is made up of 14 amino acids. Trimming cost V 4 bases and J 4 bases, with 13 bases left between them. From germline, CDR1 is SGHRS and CDR2 YFSETQ. The chain's CDR3 is CASSPPLAADTQYF. DNA for the CDR3: TGCGCCAGCAGCCCCCCGCTAGCAGCAGATACGCAGTATTTT.

The chain couples TRBV5-1 to TRBJ2-5; D call uncertain. Germline-derived CDR1 and CDR2 are SGHRS and YFSETQ. Deletions cut 3 bases from V and 4 bases from J, with 4 bases between. The CDR3 runs to 11 residues. The CDR3 is CASSSLETQYF. The CDR3 DNA follows: TGCGCCAGCAGCTCTCTAGAGACCCAGTACTTC.

The rearrangement joins TRBV6-6 to TRBJ1-1, with TRBD1 matching over 7 bases. J gave up 4 bases and V 2 bases, and 4 bases lay outside the gene matches. Germline V gene sequence: CDR1 MNHNY, CDR2 SVGAGI (reference sequence). The CDR3 runs to 14 residues. DNA for the CDR3: TGTGCCAGCAGTTACCACCGACAGGGCACTGAAGCTTTCTTT. Translation: CASSYHRQGTEAFF.